The 16 T cell receptor beta chains in this list originate from one sample, sequenced in a study of blood T cell repertoires in COVID-19. Method: immunoSEQ multiplex PCR; TCRdb's copy keeps in-frame clones and lacks some. This repertoire shows about 170,000 clones, approximately 86% found once; its top ten account for about 7.3%. Material for sequencing was peripheral blood. The receptors come from a middle-aged man with active or convalescent COVID-19.

CDR3 bases: TGTGGCGGCACTAGCGGGAGAGGATTGACAGATACGCAGTATTTT. This translates into CGGTSGRGLTDTQYF. The J gene is TRBJ2-3, the V gene TRBV2, with 11 bases matching TRBD2. This CDR3 is 15 amino acids long. Germline V gene data show CDR1 as SNHLY and CDR2 as FYNNEI.

This rearrangement joins TRBV5-4 to TRBJ2-1; the match to TRBD1 covers 8 bases. Germline loops: CDR1 SGHNT, CDR2 YYREEE (reference sequence). The junction had 5 bases not matched to a gene; V was cut back by 2 bases and J by 4 bases. The CDR3 has 15 residues. CDR3 protein: CASSFSGTGYNEQFF. Written as DNA, the CDR3 is TGTGCCAGCAGCTTTTCCGGGACAGGATACAATGAGCAGTTCTTC.

V usage is TRBV7-2 and J usage is TRBJ1-1; D might be TRBD1 (5 bases). The CDR3 covers 14 residues. Germline lookup yields CDR1 SGHTA and CDR2 FQGNSA. Trimming took 0 bases from V and 6 from J, leaving 11 bases between them. The CDR3 protein is CASSLAREGAEAFF. As DNA, the CDR3 is TGTGCCAGCAGCTTAGCCAGGGAAGGCGCTGAAGCTTTCTTT.

V is TRBV29-1 and J is TRBJ1-5; D possibly corresponds to TRBD1 (6 bases). Germline-derived CDR1 and CDR2 are SQVTM and ANQGSEA. This CDR3 contains 13 residues. V was cut by 6 bases and J by 2 bases, with 11 bases left in between. CDR3 bases: TGCAGCGTAGCAGGGGTGGGCAATCAGCCCCAGCATTTT. Amino acid sequence: CSVAGVGNQPQHF. The full variable domain, its missing parts supplied by reference TRBV29-1 and TRBJ1-5, is SAVISQKPSRDICQRGTSLTIQCQVDSQVTMMFWYRQQPGQSLTLIATANQGSEATYESGFVIDKFPISRPNLTFSTLTVSNMSPEDSSIYLCSVAGVGNQPQHFGDGTRLSIL.

The chain uses TRBV27 and TRBJ2-1; 7 positions agree with TRBD1. CDR1 MNHEY and CDR2 SMNVEV come from the germline V gene (reference sequence). The trim removed 8 bases at V and 7 bases at J, leaving 8 bases unmatched. The CDR3 runs 13 residues. CDR3 residues: CASGKTGLNEQFF. CDR3 coding DNA: TGTGCCAGCGGAAAGACAGGGTTGAATGAGCAGTTCTTC.

The rearrangement joins TRBV11-2 to TRBJ2-1; D unresolved. The V end lost 0 bases, the J end lost 3 bases, and 9 bases lay between the germline ends. The CDR3 is 15 amino acids. Germline V gives CDR1 SGHAT, CDR2 FQNNGV. CDR3 nucleotide sequence: TGTGCCAGCAGCTTAGATGGCGGCGTCTACAATGAGCAGTTCTTC. This encodes CASSLDGGVYNEQFF. Complete variable domain (other parts from reference TRBV11-2 and TRBJ2-1): EAGVAQSPRYKIIEKRQSVAFWCNPISGHATLYWYQQILGQGPKLLIQFQNNGVVDDSQLPKDRFSAERLKGVDSTLKIQPAKLEDSAVYLCASSLDGGVYNEQFFGPGTRLTVL.

The CDR3 sequence is CASSQSQGGLIFCEQYF. The CDR3, as DNA: TGCGCCAGCAGTCAATCTCAAGGAGGACTTATTTTTTGCGAGCAGTACTTC. V is TRBV23-1 and J is TRBJ2-7; tentative D call: TRBD2 (5 bases). TRBV23-1 is an ORF, and what it does is uncertain. Trimming took 0 bases from V and 6 from J, leaving 21 bases between them. The CDR3 has 17 residues.

V usage is TRBV5-1 and J usage is TRBJ2-5; 13 bases are a match to TRBD2. J gave up 5 bases and V 9 bases, and 10 bases lay outside the gene matches. Germline CDR1 reads SGHRS; CDR2 reads YFSETQ. The CDR3 has 15 amino acids. CDR3 in amino acids: CATRTSGGSGETQYF. CDR3 DNA: TGCGCCACCCGGACTAGCGGGGGATCAGGGGAGACCCAGTACTTC.

This chain links TRBV5-4 with TRBJ2-3, with D unresolved. The CDR3 runs to 13 residues. The V and J ends lost 4 bases and 2 bases respectively, with 8 bases between them. Germline CDR1 SGHNT, CDR2 YYREEE (reference sequence). The CDR3 here is CASSLDSTDTQYF. CDR3 bases: TGTGCCAGCAGCCTTGACTCCACAGATACGCAGTATTTT.

J is TRBJ2-1 and V is TRBV7-2; 14 nucleotides agree with TRBD2. There are 16 residues in the CDR3. Trimming removed 0 bases from V and 9 bases from J; junction bases left unmatched: 4. From germline, CDR1 is SGHTA and CDR2 FQGNSA. The CDR3 nucleotides read TGTGCCAGCAGCTTAGCGGGACTAGCGGGAGTCACTGAGCAGTTCTTC. It is translated as CASSLAGLAGVTEQFF.

The CDR3 spells CASWTGGTYGYTF. The CDR3 coding sequence is TGTGCCAGCTGGACAGGGGGAACCTATGGCTACACCTTC. This sequence joins TRBV2 and TRBJ1-2, with 10 bases identical to TRBD1. This CDR3 is 13 amino acids long. Per germline, CDR1 SNHLY and CDR2 FYNNEI. Trimming cost V 8 bases and J 4 bases; bases outside gene matches: 4. Drawing the rest from reference TRBV2 and TRBJ1-2, the complete variable domain is EPEVTQTPSHQVTQMGQEVILRCVPISNHLYFYWYRQILGQKVEFLVSFYNNEISEKSEIFDDQFSVERPDGSNFTLKIRSTKLEDSAMYFCASWTGGTYGYTFGSGTRLTVV.

The gene calls are TRBV9 and TRBJ2-2, with D unclear. Between the trimmed V and J ends, which lost 0 bases and 3 bases, there was a span of 12 bases. The V gene's germline CDR1 is SGDLS and CDR2 YYNGEE. The CDR3 totals 16 residues. The CDR3 protein is CASSVGYKKYTGELFF. In DNA form, the CDR3 reads TGTGCCAGCAGCGTAGGATACAAAAAATACACCGGGGAGCTGTTTTTT.

J is TRBJ2-7 and V is TRBV13, with 9 bases identical to TRBD2. The V and J ends lost 1 base and 6 bases, in that order; junction bases with no gene match: 10. The CDR3 is made up of 16 amino acids. Germline CDR1 PRHDT, CDR2 FYEKMQ (reference sequence). The CDR3 sequence: CASSLAPGTSIREQYF. The CDR3 DNA reads TGTGCCAGCAGCTTAGCGCCCGGGACTAGCATTCGCGAGCAGTACTTC. Variable domain in full (rest from reference TRBV13 and TRBJ2-7): AAGVIQSPRHLIKEKRETATLKCYPIPRHDTVYWYQQGPGQDPQFLISFYEKMQSDKGSIPDRFSAQQFSDYHSELNMSSLELGDSALYFCASSLAPGTSIREQYFGPGTRLTVT.

In DNA, the CDR3 is TGTGCCAGCAGCTTCGCCAGGGCCACAGATACGCAGTATTTT. It translates to CASSFARATDTQYF. The chain is built from TRBV7-2 and TRBJ2-3, with D possibly TRBD1 on 5 matching bases. The V gene's germline CDR1 is SGHTA and CDR2 FQGNSA. This CDR3 has 14 amino acids. V lost 3 bases, J lost 2 bases, and 9 bases lay in between.

The chain carries TRBV4-3 and TRBJ2-2; 7 bases map to TRBD2. This CDR3 has 16 residues. Trimming cost V 0 bases and J 3 bases; bases outside gene matches: 4. Germline V lookup: CDR1 LGHNA, CDR2 YSLEER. The CDR3 coding sequence is TGCGCCAGCAGCCAAGATAGGACTAGTTACACCGGGGAGCTGTTTTTT. Its protein is CASSQDRTSYTGELFF.

CDR3 nucleotides: TGTGCCAGCAGCTTAGGTTTGGGCGCGGGGGATACGCAGTATTTT. Residues: CASSLGLGAGDTQYF. The chain recombines TRBV7-2 with TRBJ2-3; possibly TRBD2 for D (6 bases). V shed 1 base and J shed 6 bases, with 14 bases lying between them. There are 15 residues in the CDR3. Germline lookup yields CDR1 SGHTA and CDR2 FQGNSA.